One and the same sample provided the 27 T cell receptor beta chains below, sequenced in a study of blood T cells in healthy people across ages. It was with a sample-barcoded 5' primer and a J-beta primer mix that a second PCR of about 6 to 12 cycles was run. TCRdb fed the 5' RACE reads into MiXCR, producing one record per CDR3 protein. Of roughly 2 million distinct CDR3 sequences listed, about 49% are singletons. The sample comprised blood. The receptors stem from a woman in her thirties or forties in good health.

The chain uses TRBV12-5 and TRBJ2-1, with TRBD2 as a possible D gene (7 bases). In germline, CDR1 is LGHNT, CDR2 FRNRAP. The ends were cut back, 2 bases at V and 1 base at J, with 12 bases in the middle. The CDR3 consists of 16 residues. The CDR3 is CASGLNGGRSYNEQFF. CDR3 nucleotide sequence: TGTGCTAGTGGTTTGAACGGGGGGCGATCCTACAATGAGCAGTTCTTC.

V and J are TRBV7-3 and TRBJ2-5; the match to TRBD2 covers 10 bases. The CDR3 totals 15 residues. Unmatched junction bases numbered 5, after V lost 3 bases and J lost 4 bases. Germline-derived CDR1 and CDR2 are SGHTA and FQGTGA. CDR3 sequence reads: CASSFLAGDRETQYF. In DNA, the CDR3 is TGTGCCAGCAGCTTTCTAGCGGGGGATCGAGAGACCCAGTACTTC.

The V gene is TRBV4-1, the J gene TRBJ2-7; 9 bases fit TRBD2. CDR3 length: 16 amino acids. V shed 0 bases and J 1 base; nucleotides not matched to a gene: 4. CDR1 MGHRA and CDR2 YSYEKL come from the germline V gene. This CDR3 is CASSQELGLASYEQYF. CDR3 coding DNA: TGCGCCAGCAGCCAAGAATTAGGACTAGCGTCCTACGAGCAGTACTTC.

The rearrangement links TRBV6-6 to TRBJ1-4; perhaps TRBD1 as D (5 bases). V shed 7 bases and J shed 6 bases, with 12 bases lying between them. Germline CDR1 and CDR2: MNHNY and SVGAGI (reference sequence). The CDR3 runs to 13 residues. This CDR3 reads CASTQGLDEKLFF. For the CDR3, the DNA is TGTGCCAGCACCCAGGGTTTGGATGAAAAACTGTTTTTT.

This chain joins TRBV20-1 and TRBJ2-4, with a possible D match to TRBD1 (5 bases). The J call may be faulty, since TRBJ2-7 better matches the DNA end. CDR3 length: 14 residues. Germline V CDR1 and CDR2: DFQATT, SNEGSKA (reference sequence). For the CDR3, the DNA is TGCAGTGCTTCCCCAAGGTCCCAGGGCTACGAGCAGTACTTC. It is translated as CSASPRSQGYEQYF.

This clonotype was counted between two and nine times. The V and J genes are TRBV6-2 or TRBV6-3 and TRBJ2-6, with 9 positions matching TRBD1. The germline V gene encodes CDR1 MNHEY and CDR2 SVGEGT. CDR3 length: 17 residues. The V segment lost 2 bases and the J segment 0 bases; nucleotides outside the gene matches: 2. The CDR3 nucleotides read TGTGCCAGCAGTTACGACAGGGGGGGCTCTGGGGCCAACGTCCTGACTTTC. Translating gives CASSYDRGGSGANVLTF.

The chain employs TRBV18 and TRBJ2-5, with TRBD1 as a possible D gene (6 bases). Deletions cut 2 bases from V and 1 base from J, with 11 bases between. The CDR3 length is 15 residues. CDR1 is KGHSH and CDR2 is LQKENI in the germline V gene. The CDR3 spells CASSPKNRVQETQYF. For the CDR3, the DNA is TGTGCCAGCTCACCAAAAAACAGGGTCCAAGAGACCCAGTACTTC. Supplemented by reference TRBV18 and TRBJ2-5, the full variable domain reads NAGVMQNPRHLVRRRGQEARLRCSPMKGHSHVYWYRQLPEEGLKFMVYLQKENIIDESGMPKERFSAEFPKEGPSILRIQQVVRGDSAAYFCASSPKNRVQETQYFGPGTRLLVL.

The chain recombines TRBV5-1 with TRBJ2-7, with 9 bases matching TRBD1. This CDR3 region has 15 residues. V lost 1 base, J lost 2 bases, and 4 bases stayed unmatched. From germline, CDR1 is SGHRS and CDR2 YFSETQ. The CDR3 DNA is TGCGCCAGCAGCTTGAGTACAGGGGGCACCTACGAGCAGTACTTC. It codes for CASSLSTGGTYEQYF.

This clonotype was seen only a few times. The chain joins TRBV20-1 to TRBJ2-5, with 7 nucleotides matching TRBD1. V lost 5 bases and J lost 4; bases outside the gene matches: 1. This CDR3 is built from 11 residues. Germline-derived CDR1 and CDR2 are DFQATT and SNEGSKA (reference sequence). The chain's CDR3 is CSAGTVETQYF. Written as DNA, the CDR3 is TGCAGTGCTGGGACAGTAGAGACCCAGTACTTC.

The V call is TRBV11-2, the J call TRBJ2-7; D is ambiguous. The germline V and J ends were trimmed by 1 base and 2 bases, with 9 bases remaining between them. Germline assignment: CDR1 SGHAT and CDR2 FQNNGV. The CDR3 extends over 14 amino acids. CDR3 sequence: CASSLAQTTYEQYF. In DNA form, the CDR3 reads TGTGCCAGCAGCTTAGCGCAGACAACCTACGAGCAGTACTTC.

This clonotype was detected only a few times. The V call is TRBV5-5, the J call TRBJ2-1; no clear D gene. The CDR3 is made up of 9 amino acids. The V end was cut by 10 bases, the J end by 5 bases, with 4 bases between. The germline V gene encodes CDR1 SGHKS and CDR2 YYEKEE (reference sequence). CDR3 region: CAGNNEQFF. CDR3 DNA: TGTGCCGGGAACAATGAGCAGTTCTTC.

The chain couples TRBV7-2 to TRBJ2-1; a possible D gene is TRBD1 (7 bases). The CDR3 is made up of 15 amino acids. Between the trimmed V and J ends, which lost 1 base and 6 bases, there was a span of 13 bases. In germline, CDR1 is SGHTA, CDR2 FQGNSA. CDR3 protein: CASSLVGRGVNEQFF. The CDR3 bases are TGTGCCAGCAGCTTAGTGGGCAGGGGGGTCAATGAGCAGTTCTTC.

A few counts support this clonotype. The chain links TRBV27 to TRBJ1-2, with TRBD1 matching 9 bases. After removal of 6 bases from V and 6 bases from J, the junction contained 11 bases not matched to a gene. Per the germline V gene, CDR1 is MNHEY and CDR2 is SMNVEV (reference sequence). This CDR3 comprises 15 residues. For the CDR3, the DNA is TGTGCCAGCAGAGCGACGGGACAGGGTGCGAATGGCTACACCTTC. As protein: CASRATGQGANGYTF.

The chain is built from TRBV6-4 and TRBJ2-5; possibly TRBD2 for D (6 bases). The germline gives CDR1 MRHNA, CDR2 SNTAGT. Deletions cut 0 bases from V and 11 bases from J, with 7 bases between. CDR3 length: 11 amino acids. The CDR3 sequence: CASSDSGRQYF. The CDR3 coding sequence is TGTGCCAGCAGTGACTCGGGGAGGCAGTACTTC.

The V and J genes are TRBV4-1 and TRBJ2-7; possible D gene TRBD2, 5 bases. The CDR3 covers 13 residues. Germline V gene lookup returns CDR1 MGHRA and CDR2 YSYEKL. Trimming left V 1 base short and J 6 bases short, with 10 bases between. The CDR3 loop reads CASSQAEVAEQYF. For the CDR3, the DNA is TGCGCCAGCAGCCAAGCGGAGGTCGCCGAGCAGTACTTC.

This chain connects TRBV19 to TRBJ1-5, with D hard to call. Trimming took off 4 bases at V and 6 bases at J, with 10 bases between the two ends. This CDR3 is 13 amino acids long. Germline V gene lookup returns CDR1 LNHDA and CDR2 SQIVND (reference sequence). CDR3 sequence reads: CASSRDLSQPQHF. Here the CDR3 DNA reads TGTGCCAGTAGTAGAGACCTTAGTCAGCCCCAGCATTTT.

There are a few counts of this clonotype. The rearrangement joins TRBV15 to TRBJ1-2, with D uncertain. V lost 0 bases and J lost 7, with 12 bases in between. The CDR3 sequence is 14 residues long. Germline lookup yields CDR1 LNHNV and CDR2 YYDKDF (reference sequence). CDR3 nucleotides: TGTGCCACCAGCAGAGACCGGCCCGACACTGGCTACACCTTC. It translates to CATSRDRPDTGYTF.

V is TRBV13 and J is TRBJ2-5, with 8 bases that match TRBD2. Per germline, CDR1 PRHDT and CDR2 FYEKMQ (reference sequence). The V and J ends lost 5 bases and 2 bases, in that order; junction bases with no gene match: 16. There are 18 residues in the CDR3. The CDR3 reads CASSQRGGFTNQQETQYF. The CDR3 DNA follows: TGTGCCAGCAGCCAGCGCGGGGGGTTCACCAACCAGCAAGAGACCCAGTACTTC.

This clonotype was seen a handful of times. V and J are TRBV5-1 and TRBJ2-3; perhaps D is TRBD1 or TRBD2 (5 bases each). The CDR3 covers 15 residues. Germline-derived CDR1 and CDR2 are SGHRS and YFSETQ. V was cut by 0 bases and J by 2 bases, with 10 bases left in between. The CDR3: CASSLVPGTTDTQYF. CDR3 coding DNA: TGCGCCAGCAGCTTGGTTCCGGGGACCACAGATACGCAGTATTTT.

Ten or more counts support this clonotype. The V gene is TRBV13, the J gene TRBJ1-5, with 9 nucleotides matching TRBD1. Unmatched junction bases numbered 1, after V lost 3 bases and J lost 4 bases. Germline V gives CDR1 PRHDT, CDR2 FYEKMQ (reference sequence). CDR3 length: 14 residues. The CDR3 bases are TGTGCCAGCAGCTTCGGGACAGGGAATCAGCCCCAGCATTTT. Its translation is CASSFGTGNQPQHF.

The V and J genes are TRBV6-2 or TRBV6-3 and TRBJ2-7, with D perhaps TRBD1 or TRBD2 (5 bases each). V lost 2 bases to trimming and J lost 2 bases, with 16 bases between them. The CDR3 extends over 16 amino acids. Germline CDR1 is MNHEY and CDR2 is SVGEGT. The CDR3: CASSYASRDPTYEQYF. CDR3 nucleotide sequence: TGTGCCAGCAGTTACGCGTCCCGGGACCCAACCTACGAGCAGTACTTC.

In its sample, this clonotype was seen a few times. This chain connects TRBV25-1 to TRBJ1-5; 7 bases align to TRBD1. The J segment lost 0 bases and the V segment lost 5 bases, leaving 1 base of the junction unmatched. This CDR3 has 14 amino acids. CDR1 is MGHDK and CDR2 is SYGVNS in the germline V gene. The CDR3 DNA follows: TGTGCCAGCAGTCACAGGGGTAGCAATCAGCCCCAGCATTTT. This encodes CASSHRGSNQPQHF. The full variable domain, completed using reference TRBV25-1 and TRBJ1-5, is EADIYQTPRYLVIGTGKKITLECSQTMGHDKMYWYQQDPGMELHLIHYSYGVNSTEKGDLSSESTVSRIRTEHFPLTLESARPSHTSQYLCASSHRGSNQPQHFGDGTRLSIL.

A note on this clonotype: One base away lies a much larger clone, so this may be a sequencing read error. The genes are TRBV7-2 and TRBJ2-5, with 9 bases fitting TRBD1. CDR3 length: 14 amino acids. The germline gives CDR1 SGHTA, CDR2 FQGNSA. The chain's CDR3 is CASSLNRGQESQYF. The CDR3 nucleotides read TGTGCCAGCAGCTTAAACAGGGGGCAAGAGAGCCAGTACTTC. The whole variable domain, filled in from reference TRBV7-2 and TRBJ2-5, reads GAGVSQSPSNKVTEKGKDVELRCDPISGHTALYWYRQSLGQGLEFLIYFQGNSAPDKSGLPSDRFSAERTGGSVSTLTIQRTQQEDSAVYLCASSLNRGQESQYFGPGTRLLVL.

This clonotype was counted only a few times. The gene calls are TRBV4-3 and TRBJ2-7; possibly TRBD1 for D (6 bases). Germline lookup yields CDR1 LGHNA and CDR2 YSLEER. With 0 bases removed from V and 5 bases from J, the gap between germline ends came to 14 bases. The CDR3 is made up of 15 amino acids. The CDR3 bases are TGCGCCAGCAGCCAAGATCAACCAGGGGCCCACGAGCAGTACTTC. Its protein product is CASSQDQPGAHEQYF.

The sample holds one count of this clonotype. The chain links TRBV27 to TRBJ2-1, with 9 bases matching TRBD2. V shed 3 bases, J shed 10 bases, and the junction held 7 bases outside the gene matches. Germline CDR1 reads MNHEY; CDR2 reads SMNVEV (reference sequence). The CDR3 contains 14 residues. This chain's CDR3 is CASSFRLAENEQFF. The CDR3 coding sequence is TGTGCCAGCAGTTTCAGACTAGCGGAAAACGAGCAGTTCTTC.

This clonotype has just one count. The chain recombines TRBV7-2 with TRBJ2-5; D is possibly TRBD1 or TRBD2 (6 bases each). CDR1 SGHTA and CDR2 FQGNSA come from the germline V gene. CDR3 length: 15 residues. V lost 5 bases and J lost 5, with 18 bases in between. The CDR3 here is CASSPASRGGETQYF. CDR3 coding DNA: TGTGCCAGCAGCCCAGCCTCCAGGGGAGGCGAGACCCAGTACTTC.

This chain connects TRBV27 to TRBJ2-5; 8 nucleotides match TRBD1. The CDR3 length is 16 residues. Germline CDR1 and CDR2: MNHEY and SMNVEV (reference sequence). V shed 6 bases, J shed 2 bases, and the junction held 11 bases outside the gene matches. The CDR3 DNA reads TGTGCCAGCAGCCCCAGGCTTCGGACAGGGCAAGAGACCCAGTACTTC. Translated: CASSPRLRTGQETQYF.